This T cell receptor (beta chain) was captured by sequencing in a study of shared clonotypes between healthy human individuals. A deep-level run was used for the assay. Genomic DNA of each subset was evenly split across several immunoSEQ plates. Produced via immunoSEQ multiplex PCR; TCRdb's table is partial and in-frame only. The sample carries millions of clones, roughly nine tenths recorded once. A CD45RA-negative memory subset and a CD45RA+ naive subset were separated from the CD4+ cells. In regard to this clone: Its cognate antigen is unknown. Other nucleotide sequences from this sample produce the same CDR3.

V dropped 8 bases and J dropped 3; count of bases not matched to a gene: 3. CDR1 and CDR2 (germline): MNHEY, SMNVEV (reference sequence). CDR3 size: 15 residues. Study-level results: What rarefaction showed was incomplete sorted-subset sequencing despite large depth.

The sequencing input was naive CD4+ T cells sorted from blood. Subset of the sample: CD45RA+ positively selected. This receptor was identified in a man aged 18 to 30 in good health. This chain links TRBV27 with TRBJ2-1, with 14 positions matching TRBD2. The CDR3 spells CASRGTSGSYNEQFF. The CDR3 DNA reads as TGTGCCAGCCGCGGGACTAGCGGGAGCTACAATGAGCAGTTCTTC.